A selection of T cell receptor beta chains follows, all from one sample in a study of blood T cell repertoires in COVID-19. Method: immunoSEQ multiplex PCR; TCRdb's copy keeps in-frame clones and lacks some. The sample shows about 300,000 clones, roughly nine tenths of them seen only once. Input material: PBMCs or T cells enriched from blood (not recorded which). Every receptor here comes from a woman in her 40s who had recovered from COVID-19. CDR3s include the opening cysteine and the closing phenylalanine or tryptophan. Clone size is not always given. Where it is, it says once, few, many or a class for expanded clones.

j_gene,abundance,v_gene,CDR3aa
TRBJ2-3,-,TRBV9,CASTVGAGPTDTQYF
TRBJ2-7,-,TRBV2,CATQWTSGEREQYF
TRBJ1-4,-,TRBV2,CASSVFTTNEKLFF
TRBJ1-2,-,TRBV11-2,CASSLESGGNYGYTF
TRBJ1-2,-,TRBV10-3,CATLYNSNYGYTF
TRBJ2-5,-,TRBV2,CASSQGLAGPQETQYF
TRBJ2-5,-,TRBV5-1,CASSKGTDYGTQYF
TRBJ1-5,-,TRBV18,CASSPDSPNQPQHF
TRBJ1-1,-,TRBV18,CASSPPGGAFKNTEAFF
TRBJ2-2,-,TRBV6-2/TRBV6-3,CASSYSWSSGNTGELFF
TRBJ1-1,-,TRBV5-1,CASSLEAAGNTEAFF
TRBJ2-1,-,TRBV4-1,CASSPRDSGVSYNEQFF
TRBJ1-5,once,TRBV4-1,CASSYEVRRSNQPQHF
TRBJ1-5,once,TRBV5-4,CASSRGGGSNQPQHF
TRBJ1-2,-,TRBV29-1,CSVEFGSYGYTF
TRBJ1-4,-,TRBV28,CASSTTGATNEKLFF
TRBJ2-7,many,TRBV3-1/TRBV3-2,CASSHRRNRGLVNFSYEQYF
TRBJ2-2,-,TRBV6-5,CASVYRGTGELFF
TRBJ2-1,-,TRBV19,CASSFRTGTTYNEQFF
TRBJ1-1,-,TRBV11-1,CASSRGRNTEAFF
TRBJ1-1,once,TRBV29-1,CSVEFGGRGGWDTEAFF
TRBJ2-1,-,TRBV18,CASSPPGTSGSPYNEQFF
TRBJ2-5,-,TRBV5-8,CASSSRETQYF
TRBJ1-1,-,TRBV6-5,CASSHGGHTEAFF